Listed below are T cell receptor beta chains from one sample, sequenced in a study of blood T cell repertoires in COVID-19. TCRdb's copy holds only in-frame clones and misses some; the assay was immunoSEQ multiplex PCR. The sample has around 130,000 clones, under 85% seen once. Input material: peripheral blood. The receptors here all came from an older woman with acute or convalescent COVID-19. Each CDR3 is given with its conserved first and last residue. The D gene is left open where the match is weak. Clone size is shown for a subset of rows, as once, few, many or a class of expanded clone.

D: NA
size: NA
V: TRBV19
J: TRBJ1-2
CDR3: CATSFYGYTF
DNA: TGTGCCACCTCTTTCTATGGCTACACCTTC

D: TRBD1
size: NA
V: TRBV3-1/TRBV3-2
J: TRBJ1-2
CDR3: CASSRDSNYGYTF
DNA: TGTGCCAGCAGCCGGGACAGTAACTATGGCTACACCTTC

D: NA
size: few
V: TRBV5-1
J: TRBJ2-5
CDR3: CASSPVPTGETQYF
DNA: TGCGCCAGCAGCCCCGTGCCCACCGGGGAGACCCAGTACTTC

D: NA
size: NA
V: TRBV9
J: TRBJ1-1
CDR3: CASSAAEGNTEAFF
DNA: TGTGCCAGCAGCGCCGCCGAGGGGAACACTGAAGCTTTCTTT

D: NA
size: NA
V: TRBV6-5
J: TRBJ1-4
CDR3: CASTSARVNEKLFF
DNA: TGTGCCAGCACGTCGGCCAGGGTTAATGAAAAACTGTTTTTT

D: NA
size: NA
V: TRBV6-2/TRBV6-3
J: TRBJ1-1
CDR3: CASSSPGYTEAFF
DNA: TGTGCCAGCAGTTCCCCAGGGTACACTGAAGCTTTCTTT

D: NA
size: NA
V: TRBV19
J: TRBJ2-2
CDR3: CASTSRRANTGELFF
DNA: TGTGCCAGTACCTCCAGGCGCGCGAACACCGGGGAGCTGTTTTTT

D: TRBD1
size: NA
V: TRBV7-6
J: TRBJ1-2
CDR3: CASSSSGQGRGGYTF
DNA: TGTGCCAGCAGCTCATCAGGACAGGGGAGAGGTGGCTACACCTTC

D: NA
size: NA
V: TRBV6-5
J: TRBJ2-1
CDR3: CASSYFRTGANNEQFF
DNA: TGTGCCAGCAGTTACTTTCGAACGGGAGCGAACAATGAGCAGTTCTTC

D: NA
size: NA
V: TRBV7-3
J: TRBJ2-2
CDR3: CASSFFPGTGELFF
DNA: TGTGCCAGCAGCTTTTTCCCGGGGACCGGGGAGCTGTTTTTT

D: TRBD1
size: once
V: TRBV27
J: TRBJ2-3
CDR3: CASADRGVVDTQYF
DNA: TGTGCCAGCGCCGACAGGGGAGTCGTAGATACGCAGTATTTT

D: TRBD1
size: NA
V: TRBV10-3
J: TRBJ1-2
CDR3: CAISAGQGGYGYTF
DNA: TGTGCCATCAGTGCTGGACAGGGAGGATATGGCTACACCTTC

D: NA
size: NA
V: TRBV30
J: TRBJ2-1
CDR3: CACTAGLGNEQFF
DNA: TGTGCCTGTACCGCGGGGCTCGGCAATGAGCAGTTCTTC

D: NA
size: NA
V: TRBV15
J: TRBJ1-2
CDR3: CATSRDPALLRGTF
DNA: TGTGCCACCAGCAGAGATCCCGCACTCCTTCGGGGCACCTTC

D: NA
size: NA
V: TRBV2
J: TRBJ2-2
CDR3: CASSGSGNLNTGELFF
DNA: TGTGCCAGCAGCGGATCAGGGAATCTGAACACCGGGGAGCTGTTTTTT

D: NA
size: NA
V: TRBV7-3
J: TRBJ2-2
CDR3: CASSLGSGELFF
DNA: TGTGCCAGCAGCCTCGGTTCCGGGGAGCTGTTTTTT

D: NA
size: NA
V: TRBV18
J: TRBJ1-2
CDR3: CASSPADSSYGYTF
DNA: TGTGCCAGCTCACCGGCGGACAGCTCCTATGGCTACACCTTC

D: TRBD1
size: NA
V: TRBV7-6
J: TRBJ1-1
CDR3: CASSPRQGTDTEAFF
DNA: TGTGCCAGCAGCCCGCGACAGGGTACGGACACTGAAGCTTTCTTT

D: NA
size: NA
V: TRBV5-1
J: TRBJ1-3
CDR3: CASSLEPGVGSTIYF
DNA: TGCGCCAGCAGCTTGGAACCAGGCGTTGGAAGCACCATATATTTT

D: NA
size: NA
V: TRBV27
J: TRBJ2-7
CDR3: CASSPNPGLINEQYF
DNA: TGTGCCAGCAGTCCAAACCCGGGACTGATAAACGAGCAGTACTTC

D: NA
size: NA
V: TRBV27
J: TRBJ1-1
CDR3: CASSLGQGLVAFF
DNA: TGTGCCAGCAGTTTGGGGCAGGGATTGGTAGCTTTCTTT

D: TRBD1
size: NA
V: TRBV11-2
J: TRBJ1-4
CDR3: CASGRGQKLFF
DNA: TGTGCCAGTGGCAGGGGGCAAAAACTGTTTTTT